The rows below give T cell receptor beta chains drawn from one sample of a study of blood T cell repertoires in COVID-19. Sequenced by immunoSEQ multiplex PCR; TCRdb stores in-frame clones only, minus some. This sample carries just under 65,000 clones, about 70% of them seen once, and the ten largest clones take approximately 5.6%. The sequenced sample consisted of peripheral blood. The receptors were sampled from a human donor in a cohort sampled during active COVID-19. Each CDR3 is given with its conserved first and last residue. A D gene is named only where the DNA matches it firmly. For some rows the clone size is stated as once, few or many, or as a class when expanded; others skip it.

j_call: TRBJ2-3
d_call: NA
v_call: TRBV9
clone_size: NA
cdr3_aa: CASSAARDTQYF
cdr3_nt: TGTGCCAGCAGCGCCGCGAGGGATACGCAGTATTTT

j_call: TRBJ1-6
d_call: NA
v_call: TRBV5-5
clone_size: once
cdr3_aa: CASSNRAPGGSSYNSPLHF
cdr3_nt: TGTGCCAGCAGCAACAGGGCCCCTGGGGGAAGCTCCTATAATTCACCCCTCCACTTT

j_call: TRBJ2-5
d_call: TRBD1
v_call: TRBV5-1
clone_size: NA
cdr3_aa: CASNDRGPQETQYF
cdr3_nt: TGCGCCAGCAACGACAGGGGGCCCCAAGAGACCCAGTACTTC

j_call: TRBJ1-3
d_call: NA
v_call: TRBV24-1
clone_size: once
cdr3_aa: CATSGPEWGARSGNTIYF
cdr3_nt: TGTGCCACCAGTGGTCCCGAATGGGGAGCCCGCTCTGGAAACACCATATATTTT

j_call: TRBJ2-1
d_call: TRBD2
v_call: TRBV5-1
clone_size: NA
cdr3_aa: CASARMGGRDNEQFF
cdr3_nt: TGCGCCAGCGCCAGGATGGGCGGGAGAGACAATGAGCAGTTCTTC

j_call: TRBJ2-2
d_call: NA
v_call: TRBV29-1
clone_size: NA
cdr3_aa: CSVRRGTGELFF
cdr3_nt: TGCAGCGTCCGCCGGGGTACCGGGGAGCTGTTTTTT

j_call: TRBJ2-7
d_call: TRBD1
v_call: TRBV11-2
clone_size: NA
cdr3_aa: CASSSPGQGVYEQYF
cdr3_nt: TGTGCCAGCAGCTCGCCGGGACAGGGGGTATACGAGCAGTACTTC

j_call: TRBJ2-2
d_call: TRBD1
v_call: TRBV10-3
clone_size: NA
cdr3_aa: CAISDRDRHVLGELFF
cdr3_nt: TGTGCCATCAGTGACCGGGACAGACATGTCTTGGGGGAGCTGTTTTTT

j_call: TRBJ2-7
d_call: NA
v_call: TRBV3-1/TRBV3-2
clone_size: few
cdr3_aa: CASGGNYEQYF
cdr3_nt: TGTGCCAGCGGGGGGAACTACGAGCAGTACTTC

j_call: TRBJ2-5
d_call: NA
v_call: TRBV5-1
clone_size: NA
cdr3_aa: CASSMGFGETQYF
cdr3_nt: TGCGCCAGCAGCATGGGGTTCGGAGAGACCCAGTACTTC

j_call: TRBJ1-1
d_call: NA
v_call: TRBV7-2
clone_size: NA
cdr3_aa: CASSPGGMNTEAFF
cdr3_nt: TGTGCCAGCAGCCCCGGAGGGATGAACACTGAAGCTTTCTTT

j_call: TRBJ2-1
d_call: TRBD1
v_call: TRBV30
clone_size: NA
cdr3_aa: CAWSRRDRAYNEQFF
cdr3_nt: TGTGCCTGGAGTCGCCGGGACAGGGCCTACAATGAGCAGTTCTTC

j_call: TRBJ2-1
d_call: NA
v_call: TRBV28
clone_size: many
cdr3_aa: CASSRQRLDSYNEQFF
cdr3_nt: TGTGCCAGCAGTCGACAGCGACTGGACTCCTACAATGAGCAGTTCTTC

j_call: TRBJ2-3
d_call: NA
v_call: TRBV9
clone_size: NA
cdr3_aa: CASSPTPGGLDTQYF
cdr3_nt: TGTGCCAGCAGCCCGACCCCCGGAGGTCTGGATACGCAGTATTTT

j_call: TRBJ1-1
d_call: NA
v_call: TRBV14
clone_size: few
cdr3_aa: CASSQDPGSKNTEAFF
cdr3_nt: TGTGCCAGCAGCCAAGATCCAGGGTCTAAGAACACTGAAGCTTTCTTT

j_call: TRBJ1-5
d_call: NA
v_call: TRBV18
clone_size: once
cdr3_aa: CASSPEISQPQHF
cdr3_nt: TGTGCCAGCTCACCAGAGATTAGTCAGCCCCAGCATTTT

j_call: TRBJ2-7
d_call: TRBD1
v_call: TRBV28
clone_size: NA
cdr3_aa: CASSTLGTGNQQYF
cdr3_nt: TGTGCCAGCAGTACACTTGGGACAGGTAATCAGCAGTACTTC

j_call: TRBJ1-2
d_call: NA
v_call: TRBV30
clone_size: once
cdr3_aa: CAWNSRVPPLGYGYTF
cdr3_nt: TGTGCCTGGAACTCCCGGGTCCCCCCGCTAGGCTATGGCTACACCTTC

j_call: TRBJ1-2
d_call: NA
v_call: TRBV15
clone_size: NA
cdr3_aa: CATSGEQGANYGYTF
cdr3_nt: TGTGCCACCAGCGGGGAACAGGGAGCTAACTATGGCTACACCTTC

j_call: TRBJ1-3
d_call: NA
v_call: TRBV30
clone_size: NA
cdr3_aa: CAWSSLSGNTIYF
cdr3_nt: TGTGCCTGGAGTTCTCTCTCTGGAAACACCATATATTTT

j_call: TRBJ1-5
d_call: TRBD1
v_call: TRBV19
clone_size: NA
cdr3_aa: CASKQGNQPQHF
cdr3_nt: TGTGCCAGTAAACAGGGGAATCAGCCCCAGCATTTT

j_call: TRBJ1-4
d_call: NA
v_call: TRBV5-1
clone_size: NA
cdr3_aa: CASSLAGVQGKLFF
cdr3_nt: TGCGCCAGCAGCTTGGCAGGGGTTCAGGGAAAACTGTTTTTT

j_call: TRBJ1-6
d_call: NA
v_call: TRBV4-2
clone_size: NA
cdr3_aa: CASSQDRTGNSPLHF
cdr3_nt: TGTGCCAGCAGCCAAGATCGCACCGGGAATTCACCCCTCCACTTT

j_call: TRBJ2-1
d_call: NA
v_call: TRBV3-1/TRBV3-2
clone_size: NA
cdr3_aa: CASSQDLRNEQFF
cdr3_nt: TGTGCCAGCAGCCAAGATCTCCGCAATGAGCAGTTCTTC

j_call: TRBJ2-1
d_call: TRBD1
v_call: TRBV5-6
clone_size: once
cdr3_aa: CASSLGGGQGIYEQFF
cdr3_nt: TGTGCCAGCAGCTTGGGTGGTGGACAGGGGATCTATGAGCAGTTCTTC

j_call: TRBJ1-4
d_call: TRBD1
v_call: TRBV6-5
clone_size: NA
cdr3_aa: CASRNDRVSEKLFF
cdr3_nt: TGTGCCAGCAGGAATGACAGGGTCAGTGAAAAACTGTTTTTT

j_call: TRBJ2-2
d_call: NA
v_call: TRBV21-1
clone_size: NA
cdr3_aa: CASSKDRGLAGDTGELFF
cdr3_nt: TGTGCCAGCAGCAAAGATCGGGGCCTAGCGGGCGACACCGGGGAGCTGTTTTTT

j_call: TRBJ2-3
d_call: NA
v_call: TRBV3-1/TRBV3-2
clone_size: NA
cdr3_aa: CASSLGQTDTQYF
cdr3_nt: TGTGCCAGCAGCCTCGGACAAACAGATACGCAGTATTTT

j_call: TRBJ2-1
d_call: TRBD1
v_call: TRBV29-1
clone_size: many
cdr3_aa: CSVEGQGKFLYAEQFF
cdr3_nt: TGCAGCGTTGAAGGACAGGGAAAATTTCTCTACGCTGAGCAGTTCTTC

j_call: TRBJ1-6
d_call: NA
v_call: TRBV30
clone_size: NA
cdr3_aa: CAWMFGGGQRNSPLHF
cdr3_nt: TGTGCCTGGATGTTCGGCGGGGGGCAGCGGAATTCACCCCTCCACTTT

j_call: TRBJ1-6
d_call: TRBD1
v_call: TRBV7-9
clone_size: NA
cdr3_aa: CASSLGQGPRSPLHF
cdr3_nt: TGTGCCAGCAGCTTAGGACAGGGACCTCGGTCACCCCTCCACTTT

j_call: TRBJ2-1
d_call: NA
v_call: TRBV6-1
clone_size: NA
cdr3_aa: CASSQRNEQFF
cdr3_nt: TGTGCCAGCAGCCAGAGGAATGAGCAGTTCTTC

j_call: TRBJ2-7
d_call: TRBD2
v_call: TRBV6-1
clone_size: NA
cdr3_aa: CASSEGAGGMDEQYF
cdr3_nt: TGTGCCAGCAGTGAGGGAGCGGGGGGGATGGACGAGCAGTACTTC

j_call: TRBJ2-1
d_call: TRBD2
v_call: TRBV15
clone_size: NA
cdr3_aa: CATSWGGYNEQFF
cdr3_nt: TGTGCCACCAGTTGGGGGGGCTACAATGAGCAGTTCTTC

j_call: TRBJ2-7
d_call: TRBD2
v_call: TRBV24-1
clone_size: NA
cdr3_aa: CATSDSSSGGAKQYF
cdr3_nt: TGTGCCACCAGTGATTCCTCTAGCGGGGGGGCGAAGCAGTACTTC

j_call: TRBJ2-2
d_call: NA
v_call: TRBV6-6
clone_size: NA
cdr3_aa: CASSILAPRDGELFF
cdr3_nt: TGTGCCAGCAGTATCCTAGCTCCTCGGGACGGGGAGCTGTTTTTT

j_call: TRBJ1-4
d_call: TRBD1
v_call: TRBV28
clone_size: few
cdr3_aa: CASSLTGINEKLFF
cdr3_nt: TGTGCCAGCAGTTTGACAGGGATCAATGAAAAACTGTTTTTT

j_call: TRBJ1-1
d_call: NA
v_call: TRBV19
clone_size: few
cdr3_aa: CASRPGGNTEAFF
cdr3_nt: TGTGCCAGTAGGCCCGGGGGTAACACTGAAGCTTTCTTT

j_call: TRBJ1-2
d_call: TRBD1
v_call: TRBV6-6
clone_size: NA
cdr3_aa: CASSQGTGFGYTF
cdr3_nt: TGTGCCAGCAGTCAGGGGACAGGGTTTGGCTACACCTTC

j_call: TRBJ2-7
d_call: TRBD2
v_call: TRBV14
clone_size: NA
cdr3_aa: CASRASGGAYEQYF
cdr3_nt: TGTGCCAGCAGAGCTAGCGGGGGGGCGTACGAGCAGTACTTC

j_call: TRBJ2-7
d_call: NA
v_call: TRBV10-3
clone_size: NA
cdr3_aa: CAISESLGAEQYF
cdr3_nt: TGTGCCATCAGTGAGTCGCTAGGGGCCGAGCAGTACTTC

j_call: TRBJ2-5
d_call: TRBD1
v_call: TRBV10-1
clone_size: NA
cdr3_aa: CASSETGGLQETQYF
cdr3_nt: TGCGCCAGCAGTGAAACAGGGGGCCTTCAAGAGACCCAGTACTTC

j_call: TRBJ2-7
d_call: NA
v_call: TRBV6-5
clone_size: NA
cdr3_aa: CASSKPGTSLEQYF
cdr3_nt: TGTGCCAGCAGTAAACCGGGAACTTCTCTCGAGCAGTACTTC

j_call: TRBJ1-4
d_call: TRBD1
v_call: TRBV30
clone_size: NA
cdr3_aa: CAWTGGQGIRGKLFF
cdr3_nt: TGTGCCTGGACCGGGGGACAGGGTATTAGAGGAAAACTGTTTTTT